Listed here are 10 T cell receptor beta chains from one sample, sequenced in a study of blood T cells in healthy people across ages. Using a J-beta primer mix together with a sample-barcoded 5' primer, a second PCR was run for roughly 6 to 12 cycles. A single record per CDR3 protein comes from TCRdb applying MiXCR to the 5' RACE reads. This sample carries 700,000 or so distinct CDR3 sequences, 22% of them seen once, and the ten largest clones take under 25%. Sequenced: blood. These receptors were collected from an older man in good health.

This clonotype was detected a few times. The rearrangement uses TRBV7-2 and TRBJ2-3, with TRBD2 matching over 8 bases. This CDR3 region has 12 residues. J was trimmed by 14 bases and V by 5 bases; bases with no gene match: 9. Germline V gene sequence: CDR1 SGHTA, CDR2 FQGNSA. The CDR3 bases are TGTGCCAGCAGCGTCGGGACTAGTGCGTCGTATTTT. It specifies CASSVGTSASYF. Drawing the rest from reference TRBV7-2 and TRBJ2-3, the complete variable domain is GAGVSQSPSNKVTEKGKDVELRCDPISGHTALYWYRQSLGQGLEFLIYFQGNSAPDKSGLPSDRFSAERTGGSVSTLTIQRTQQEDSAVYLCASSVGTSASYFGPGTRLTVL.

This clonotype was counted at least ten times. This sequence joins TRBV29-1 and TRBJ2-3; D unclear. CDR3 length: 8 residues. The V end was cut by 4 bases, the J end by 8 bases, with 1 base between. Per the germline V gene, CDR1 is SQVTM and CDR2 is ANQGSEA. Here the CDR3 DNA reads TGCAGCGTTGGTACGCAGTATTTT. As protein: CSVGTQYF.

This clonotype was seen a few times. This sequence joins TRBV18 and TRBJ2-1; 8 positions match TRBD2. Germline V gene data show CDR1 as KGHSH and CDR2 as LQKENI. The trim removed 2 bases at V and 0 bases at J, leaving 3 bases unmatched. This CDR3 spans 16 amino acids. CDR3 bases: TGTGCCAGCTCACCAGGCGGGACTAGCTCCTACAATGAGCAGTTCTTC. Protein sequence: CASSPGGTSSYNEQFF.

The chain recombines TRBV7-2 with TRBJ2-3; D perhaps matches TRBD1 (5 bases). The length of the CDR3 is 15 residues. Trimming removed 5 bases at V and 1 base at J, with 13 bases between. CDR1 is SGHTA and CDR2 is FQGNSA in the germline V gene. CDR3 sequence (DNA): TGTGCCAGCAGCCCAGACAGTTCGGGCACAGATACGCAGTATTTT. Its protein product is CASSPDSSGTDTQYF.

This clonotype has more than one count but fewer than ten. The CDR3 coding sequence is TGTGCCAGCACCCGTTGGGGGGCGGGTCAGCCCCAGCATTTT. It translates to CASTRWGAGQPQHF. The chain links TRBV28 to TRBJ1-5; a possible D gene is TRBD1 (6 bases). This CDR3 spans 14 amino acids. V gave up 7 bases and J gave up 6 bases, with 16 bases separating them. CDR1 and CDR2 (germline): MDHEN, SYDVKM.

The chain has TRBV25-1 and TRBJ1-3; the D is unclear. The CDR3 sequence is 13 residues long. V lost 5 bases to trimming and J lost 4 bases, with 9 bases between them. Germline V CDR1 and CDR2: MGHDK, SYGVNS. As DNA, the CDR3 is TGTGCCAGCAGTAGGATCGGAGGAAACACCATATATTTT. It yields the protein CASSRIGGNTIYF. The variable domain in full, completed from reference TRBV25-1 and TRBJ1-3, reads EADIYQTPRYLVIGTGKKITLECSQTMGHDKMYWYQQDPGMELHLIHYSYGVNSTEKGDLSSESTVSRIRTEHFPLTLESARPSHTSQYLCASSRIGGNTIYFGEGSWLTVV.

The J gene is TRBJ2-3, the V gene TRBV6-1; D is possibly TRBD2 (5 bases). Germline V gene lookup returns CDR1 MNHNS and CDR2 SASEGT. This CDR3 comprises 13 residues. Between the trimmed V and J ends, which lost 6 bases and 3 bases, there was a span of 10 bases. The CDR3 loop is CASRREPTDTQYF. In nucleotides, the CDR3 is TGTGCCAGCAGACGGGAACCTACAGATACGCAGTATTTT.

The chain is built from TRBV19 and TRBJ2-5; D possibly matches TRBD1 or TRBD2 (5 bases each). The DNA end lines up better with TRBJ2-1; the J call may be wrong. The germline gives CDR1 LNHDA, CDR2 SQIVND (reference sequence). The CDR3 sequence is 14 residues long. DNA for the CDR3: TGTGCCAGTAGTATGGGGCTAGCCTCGGGTGAGCAGTTCTTC. Translation: CASSMGLASGEQFF.

This clonotype came up a few times. The CDR3 DNA follows: TGCGCCAGCAGCTTTGGAGGGAATTTTGAACAGCCCCAGCATTTT. Protein product: CASSFGGNFEQPQHF. The chain carries TRBV5-1 and TRBJ1-5; no clear D. Germline V lookup: CDR1 SGHRS, CDR2 YFSETQ. The CDR3 totals 15 residues. The V end lost 2 bases, the J end lost 7 bases, and 16 bases lay between the germline ends.

This chain uses TRBV12-3 or TRBV12-4 with TRBJ1-2, with D possibly matching TRBD1 (6 bases). The length of the CDR3 is 15 residues. V gave up 6 bases and J gave up 2 bases, with 16 bases separating them. The CDR3 protein is CASRTTGQTNYGYTF. The CDR3 DNA reads as TGTGCCAGCAGAACGACCGGACAGACAAACTATGGCTACACCTTC.